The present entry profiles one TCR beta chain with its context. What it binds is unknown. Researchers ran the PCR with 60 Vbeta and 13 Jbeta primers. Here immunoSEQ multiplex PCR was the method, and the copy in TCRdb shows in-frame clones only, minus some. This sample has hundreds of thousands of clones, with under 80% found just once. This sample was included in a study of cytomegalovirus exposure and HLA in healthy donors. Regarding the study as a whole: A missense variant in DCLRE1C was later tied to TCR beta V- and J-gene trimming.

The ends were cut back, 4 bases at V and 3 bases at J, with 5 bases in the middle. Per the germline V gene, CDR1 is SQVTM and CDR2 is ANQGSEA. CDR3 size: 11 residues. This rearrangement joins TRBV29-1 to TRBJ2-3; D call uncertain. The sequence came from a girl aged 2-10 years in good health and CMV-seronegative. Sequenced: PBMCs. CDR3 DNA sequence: TGCAGCGTTGGACATACAGATACGCAGTATTTT. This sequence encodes CSVGHTDTQYF.